This T cell receptor (beta chain) is from a study of cytomegalovirus exposure and HLA in healthy donors. Researchers ran the PCR with 60 Vbeta and 13 Jbeta primers. Data came from immunoSEQ multiplex PCR; TCRdb stores just in-frame clones and leaves some out. Of over 100,000 clones detected, 65% to 90% appear once; the ten largest clones hold more than 2%. Trimming removed 0 bases from V and 2 bases from J, with 10 bases in between. The CDR3 extends over 15 amino acids. CDR1 and CDR2 from the germline V gene are SGHRS and YFSETQ. This chain connects TRBV5-1 to TRBJ2-3; D remains unclear. The clonotype was recovered from a man aged 25-40 years in good health and CMV-seronegative. The source material was PBMCs. CDR3 bases: TGCGCCAGCAGCTTGGCCGCGACATCCACAGATACGCAGTATTTT. This codes for CASSLAATSTDTQYF.